This T cell receptor beta chain was recorded in a study of T cells in Graves' hyperthyroidism and ophthalmopathy. RNA transcripts gave rise to amplified TCR beta CDR3 regions. The study used the HTBI primer set for a first-round RT-PCR of the TCR CDR3. TCRdb recomputed calls from the multiplex PCR reads with MiXCR, one row per CDR3 protein. The sample holds 350,000 to 450,000 distinct CDR3 sequences, over 11% seen once. With 0 bases removed from V and 11 bases from J, the gap between germline ends came to 11 bases. The CDR3 runs to 13 residues. Germline assignment: CDR1 LGHDT and CDR2 YNNKEL (reference sequence). This clonotype was detected many times.

The clonotype was recovered from a man in his fifties with Graves' ophthalmopathy. The chain links TRBV3-1 to TRBJ2-1; no firm D call. Sequencing was performed on blood. CDR3 sequence (DNA): TGTGCCAGCAGCCAAGATATGGTGGCACAGCAGTTCTTC. Amino acids: CASSQDMVAQQFF.